The rows below give T cell receptor beta chains drawn from one sample of a study of T cell changes during pregnancy in multiple sclerosis. Sequenced by immunoSEQ multiplex PCR; TCRdb stores in-frame clones only, minus some. The repertoire has under 45,000 clones, 85% to 95% of them found once; the top ten carry 0.43%. The sample consisted of CD4+ T cells from peripheral blood mononuclear cells, taken in the third trimester of pregnancy. The receptors here all came from a female donor in good health, enrolled as a control in a pregnancy study. Each CDR3 is given with its conserved first and last residue. The D gene is left open where the match is weak. Clone size is stated in some rows and not others, as once, few, many or a class when expanded.

D,J,size,V,DNA,CDR3
-,TRBJ2-3,-,TRBV6-5,TGTGCCAGCAGCTCTAGGGGCGCAGATACGCAGTATTTT,CASSSRGADTQYF
TRBD1,TRBJ2-7,-,TRBV9,TGTGCCAGCAGCCCCCGGACAGGGCTCGACGAGCAGTACTTC,CASSPRTGLDEQYF
TRBD1,TRBJ1-2,-,TRBV7-9,TGTGCCAGCAGCTCGGGGACAGGGGGCTTCTACACCTTC,CASSSGTGGFYTF
-,TRBJ2-1,-,TRBV9,TGTGCCAGCAGCGTATCCCGGACAGCAAACAATGAGCAGTTCTTC,CASSVSRTANNEQFF
-,TRBJ1-4,-,TRBV4-1,TGCGCCAGCAGCCAAGTGCAACCGTTGGGCCGAAATGAAAAACTGTTTTTT,CASSQVQPLGRNEKLFF
TRBD2,TRBJ2-3,-,TRBV7-6,TGTGCCAGCAGGAGGACTAGCGGAACTAGCACAGATACGCAGTATTTT,CASRRTSGTSTDTQYF
TRBD2,TRBJ2-2,-,TRBV9,TGTGCCAGCAGGTTCGGACTAGCGGGGAGCACCGGGGAGCTGTTTTTT,CASRFGLAGSTGELFF
TRBD1,TRBJ2-7,-,TRBV7-9,TGTGCCAGCAGCCAAGGGCAGGGGGCCTACGAGCAGTACTTC,CASSQGQGAYEQYF
TRBD2,TRBJ2-7,-,TRBV10-3,TGTGCCATCAGCCCGGGACTAGCGGTGGAGCAGTACTTC,CAISPGLAVEQYF
-,TRBJ2-4,-,TRBV11-2,TGTGCCAGCAGCTTAGGGGGGGTGGCAGGGAAAAACATTCAGTACTTC,CASSLGGVAGKNIQYF
TRBD1,TRBJ1-3,-,TRBV5-1,TGCGCCAGCAGCTTGGGGGGGACAGCTAGCGCCATATATTTT,CASSLGGTASAIYF
-,TRBJ1-2,-,TRBV9,TGTGCCAGCAGCTCCGAAGGGGGAAGCTATGGCTACACCTTC,CASSSEGGSYGYTF
-,TRBJ2-1,-,TRBV28,TGTGCCAGCAACTTGGAGGGAAGTGCGCGCAATGAGCAGTTCTTC,CASNLEGSARNEQFF
-,TRBJ1-2,-,TRBV30,TGTGCCTGGAGCCGAGGGGTAGGGGGTGGCTACACCTTC,CAWSRGVGGGYTF
TRBD2,TRBJ2-1,-,TRBV4-1,TGCGCCAGCAGCCAAGTAGCGGGGGGCCCCAACTCCTACAATGAGCAGTTCTTC,CASSQVAGGPNSYNEQFF
-,TRBJ2-5,-,TRBV27,TGTGCCAGCAGGGGACACCTACAAGAGACCCAGTACTTC,CASRGHLQETQYF
TRBD1,TRBJ1-2,-,TRBV15,TGTGCCACCAGCTTCCAAGACAGGGGCTATGGCTACACCTTC,CATSFQDRGYGYTF
-,TRBJ1-2,-,TRBV7-2,TGTGCCAGCAGCTTAGGCGGGACGGAAGGAAAAAACTATGGCTACACCTTC,CASSLGGTEGKNYGYTF
-,TRBJ2-1,once,TRBV5-1,TGCGCCAGCAGCTTGATAACAGGTTCGAGAAACTCCTACAATGAGCAGTTCTTC,CASSLITGSRNSYNEQFF
-,TRBJ1-3,once,TRBV19,TGTGCCAGTACCGCAGAGATGGGGCGGGGAAACACCATATATTTT,CASTAEMGRGNTIYF
-,TRBJ1-3,few,TRBV7-2,TGTGCCAGCCAGGGATCCTTCTCTGGAAACACCATATATTTT,CASQGSFSGNTIYF
-,TRBJ1-5,few,TRBV7-8,TGTGCCAGCAGCGGCAGACTCGGCAATCAGCCCCAGCATTTT,CASSGRLGNQPQHF
-,TRBJ1-6,-,TRBV2,TGTGCCAGCTCTCGGGACATAAGGCCCCTCCACTTT,CASSRDIRPLHF